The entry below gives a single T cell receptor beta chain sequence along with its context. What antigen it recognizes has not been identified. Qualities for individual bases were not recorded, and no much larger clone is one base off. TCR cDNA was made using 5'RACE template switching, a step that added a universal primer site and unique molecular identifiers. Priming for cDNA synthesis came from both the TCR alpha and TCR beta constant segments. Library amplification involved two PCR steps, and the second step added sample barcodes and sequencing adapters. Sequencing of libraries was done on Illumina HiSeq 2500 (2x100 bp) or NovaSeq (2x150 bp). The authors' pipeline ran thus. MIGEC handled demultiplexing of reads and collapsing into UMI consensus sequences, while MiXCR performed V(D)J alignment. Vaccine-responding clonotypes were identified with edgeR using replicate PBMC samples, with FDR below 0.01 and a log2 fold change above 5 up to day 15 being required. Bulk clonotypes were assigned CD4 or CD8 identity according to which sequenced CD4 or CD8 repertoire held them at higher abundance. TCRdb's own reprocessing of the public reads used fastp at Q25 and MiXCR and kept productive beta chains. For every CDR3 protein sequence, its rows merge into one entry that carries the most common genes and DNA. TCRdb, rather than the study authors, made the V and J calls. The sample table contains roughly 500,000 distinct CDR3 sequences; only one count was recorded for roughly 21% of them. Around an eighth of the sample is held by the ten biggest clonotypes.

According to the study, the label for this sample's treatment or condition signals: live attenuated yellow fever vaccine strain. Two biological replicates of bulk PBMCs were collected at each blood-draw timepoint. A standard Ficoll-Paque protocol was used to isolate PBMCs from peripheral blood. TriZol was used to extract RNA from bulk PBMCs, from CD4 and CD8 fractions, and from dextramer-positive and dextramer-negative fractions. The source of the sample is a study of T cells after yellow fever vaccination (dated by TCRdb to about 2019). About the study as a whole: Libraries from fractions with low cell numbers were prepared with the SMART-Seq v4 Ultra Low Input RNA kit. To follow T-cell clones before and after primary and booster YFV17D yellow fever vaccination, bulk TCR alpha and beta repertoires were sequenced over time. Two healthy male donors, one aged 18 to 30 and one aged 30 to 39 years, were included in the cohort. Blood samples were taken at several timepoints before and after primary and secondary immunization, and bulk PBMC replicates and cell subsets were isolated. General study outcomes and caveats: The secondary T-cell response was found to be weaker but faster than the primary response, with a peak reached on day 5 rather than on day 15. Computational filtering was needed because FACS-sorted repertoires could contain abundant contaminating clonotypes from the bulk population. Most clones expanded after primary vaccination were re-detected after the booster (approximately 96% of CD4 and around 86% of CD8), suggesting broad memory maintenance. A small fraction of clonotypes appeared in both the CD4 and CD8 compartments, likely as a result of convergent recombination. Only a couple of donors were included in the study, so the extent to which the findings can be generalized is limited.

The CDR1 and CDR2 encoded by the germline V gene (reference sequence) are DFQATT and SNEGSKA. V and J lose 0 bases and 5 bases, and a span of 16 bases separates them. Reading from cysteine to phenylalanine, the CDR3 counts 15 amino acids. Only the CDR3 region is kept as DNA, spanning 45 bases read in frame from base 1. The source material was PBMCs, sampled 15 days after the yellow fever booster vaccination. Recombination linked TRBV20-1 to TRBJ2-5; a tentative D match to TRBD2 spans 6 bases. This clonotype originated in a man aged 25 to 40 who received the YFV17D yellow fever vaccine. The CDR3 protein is CSARDLHQGGETQYF. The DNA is TGCAGTGCTAGAGATCTTCATCAGGGAGGCGAGACCCAGTACTTC.